The 13 T cell receptor beta chains below come from one sample, sequenced in a study of T cells in Graves' hyperthyroidism and ophthalmopathy. TCR beta CDR3 region amplification was performed from RNA transcripts. RT-PCR in the first round (using the HTBI primer set) targeted the TCR CDR3. TCRdb redid the calling of the multiplex PCR reads with MiXCR, one entry per CDR3 protein. The table records more than 300,000 distinct CDR3 sequences, approximately 18% of them present only once. The sample taken for sequencing was blood. Source of these receptors: a woman in her 30s with Graves' hyperthyroidism that later progressed to Graves' ophthalmopathy.

This clonotype was observed at least ten times. The chain carries TRBV28 and TRBJ1-1; D might be TRBD1 (6 bases). Germline V gives CDR1 MDHEN, CDR2 SYDVKM. Trimming took 5 bases from V and 8 from J, leaving 24 bases between them. The CDR3 runs to 16 residues. In DNA form, the CDR3 reads TGTGCCAGCAGTCCCGACAGGCGCATCCGTGAACCGGAAGCTTTCTTT. Its protein is CASSPDRRIREPEAFF. Combining the CDR3 with reference TRBV28 and TRBJ1-1 gives the whole variable domain DVKVTQSSRYLVKRTGEKVFLECVQDMDHENMFWYRQDPGLGLRLIYFSYDVKMKEKGDIPEGYSVSREKKERFSLILESASTNQTSMYLCASSPDRRIREPEAFFGQGTRLTVV.

This rearrangement joins TRBV6-1 to TRBJ2-5; D is possibly TRBD2 (5 bases). Trimming pared 8 bases from V and 7 bases from J, leaving 17 bases between. This CDR3 has 13 amino acids. Germline loops: CDR1 MNHNS, CDR2 SASEGT. The CDR3, as DNA: TGTGCCAGCGAGGACCCCGGAGGATGGACCCAGTACTTC. It is translated as CASEDPGGWTQYF.

This clonotype has at least ten counts. This rearrangement joins TRBV11-2 to TRBJ2-7, with a tentative D call TRBD1 (6 bases). The CDR3 extends over 14 amino acids. Trimming shortened V by 0 bases and J by 3 bases, and 9 bases separated the two germline ends. Germline V CDR1 and CDR2: SGHAT, FQNNGV. The CDR3 region is CASSLDAGVYEQYF. The CDR3 coding sequence is TGTGCCAGCAGCTTAGACGCAGGGGTCTACGAGCAGTACTTC.

This clonotype has more than one count but fewer than ten. The rearrangement links TRBV7-9 to TRBJ2-3; D is uncertain. Trimming left V 2 bases short and J 1 base short, with 7 bases between. The V gene's germline CDR1 is SEHNR and CDR2 FQNEAQ (reference sequence). The CDR3 length is 14 residues. This chain's CDR3 is CASSLIRRTDTQYF. The CDR3 DNA sequence: TGTGCCAGCAGCTTAATTAGGCGCACAGATACGCAGTATTTT.

The V call is TRBV4-1, the J call TRBJ2-5; 8 bases map to TRBD2. The CDR3 consists of 18 residues. J lost 1 base, V lost 4 bases, and 14 bases had no gene match. Germline V CDR1 and CDR2: MGHRA, YSYEKL. CDR3 nucleotide sequence: TGCGCCAGCAGCCGAGTCTTACGGGGGGGCTATACCCAAGAGACCCAGTACTTC. This codes for CASSRVLRGGYTQETQYF.

This clonotype was seen at least ten times. The rearrangement joins TRBV28 to TRBJ2-7, with D uncertain. Per germline, CDR1 MDHEN and CDR2 SYDVKM. With 3 bases removed from V and 2 bases from J, the gap between germline ends came to 11 bases. The CDR3 runs 14 residues. CDR3 sequence: CASSFPEATYEQYF. The CDR3 bases are TGTGCCAGCAGTTTCCCCGAAGCAACCTACGAGCAGTACTTC.

On this clonotype: This could be a read error, since a much larger clone is one nucleotide away. The gene calls are TRBV7-8 and TRBJ1-1; D remains ambiguous. The CDR3 runs to 15 residues. Germline CDR1 and CDR2: SGHVS and FQNEAQ. Trimming removed 4 bases from V and 1 base from J, with 13 bases in between. The CDR3 bases are TGTGCCAGCAGCTCAGTTCTGGGCCAGAACACTGAAGCTTTCTTT. Translation gives CASSSVLGQNTEAFF.

Many counts were recorded for this clonotype. The V and J genes are TRBV19 and TRBJ2-3, with D possibly TRBD2 on 6 matching bases. Germline V gives CDR1 LNHDA, CDR2 SQIVND (reference sequence). V was clipped by 4 bases and J by 1 base, with 12 bases between them. The CDR3 is 15 amino acids. The CDR3 protein is CASSTWDFRTDTQYF. In DNA form, the CDR3 reads TGTGCCAGTAGTACCTGGGACTTCCGCACAGATACGCAGTATTTT.

This clonotype was counted ten times or more. The chain uses TRBV11-2 and TRBJ2-3; the match to TRBD2 covers 12 bases. The CDR3 has 19 amino acids. CDR1 SGHAT and CDR2 FQNNGV come from the germline V gene. The ends lost 4 bases at V and 2 bases at J; junction bases unmatched: 13. The CDR3 sequence: CASSSSNSWTSGNTDTQYF. The DNA of the CDR3 is TGTGCCAGCAGCTCCTCCAACTCGTGGACTAGCGGGAACACAGATACGCAGTATTTT.

The chain is built from TRBV11-2 and TRBJ2-5; unclear D gene. The V end lost 4 bases, the J end lost 0 bases, and 12 bases lay between the germline ends. Germline V gene lookup returns CDR1 SGHAT and CDR2 FQNNGV. CDR3 length: 15 residues. CDR3 nucleotide sequence: TGTGCCAGCAGCTCCCGACCCTCTAACCAAGAGACCCAGTACTTC. This sequence encodes CASSSRPSNQETQYF.

In this sample, this clonotype turned up a few times. The chain is built from TRBV6-5 and TRBJ2-5; perhaps D is TRBD1 or TRBD2 (5 bases each). The CDR3 contains 13 residues. Trimming removed 0 bases from V and 4 bases from J, with 6 bases in between. Germline V CDR1 and CDR2: MNHEY, SVGAGI. DNA for the CDR3: TGTGCCAGCAGTTACTCGAGGGGAGAGACCCAGTACTTC. Its translation is CASSYSRGETQYF.

This rearrangement joins TRBV3-1 to TRBJ2-1; TRBD2 aligns across 7 bases. Looked up from germline, CDR1 is LGHDT and CDR2 is YNNKEL (reference sequence). This CDR3 comprises 15 residues. Trimming removed 3 bases from V and 5 bases from J; junction bases left unmatched: 7. This CDR3 is CASSHSPSGNNEQFF. CDR3 DNA sequence: TGTGCCAGCAGCCATTCGCCTAGCGGCAACAATGAGCAGTTCTTC.

There are a few counts of this clonotype. The chain combines TRBV7-8 with TRBJ2-5; D is ambiguous. The V gene's germline CDR1 is SGHVS and CDR2 FQNEAQ. This CDR3 spans 15 amino acids. Trimming shortened V by 1 base and J by 3 bases, and 12 bases separated the two germline ends. The CDR3 here is CASSLDYGREETQYF. The DNA of the CDR3 is TGTGCCAGCAGCTTAGATTACGGCAGAGAAGAGACCCAGTACTTC.